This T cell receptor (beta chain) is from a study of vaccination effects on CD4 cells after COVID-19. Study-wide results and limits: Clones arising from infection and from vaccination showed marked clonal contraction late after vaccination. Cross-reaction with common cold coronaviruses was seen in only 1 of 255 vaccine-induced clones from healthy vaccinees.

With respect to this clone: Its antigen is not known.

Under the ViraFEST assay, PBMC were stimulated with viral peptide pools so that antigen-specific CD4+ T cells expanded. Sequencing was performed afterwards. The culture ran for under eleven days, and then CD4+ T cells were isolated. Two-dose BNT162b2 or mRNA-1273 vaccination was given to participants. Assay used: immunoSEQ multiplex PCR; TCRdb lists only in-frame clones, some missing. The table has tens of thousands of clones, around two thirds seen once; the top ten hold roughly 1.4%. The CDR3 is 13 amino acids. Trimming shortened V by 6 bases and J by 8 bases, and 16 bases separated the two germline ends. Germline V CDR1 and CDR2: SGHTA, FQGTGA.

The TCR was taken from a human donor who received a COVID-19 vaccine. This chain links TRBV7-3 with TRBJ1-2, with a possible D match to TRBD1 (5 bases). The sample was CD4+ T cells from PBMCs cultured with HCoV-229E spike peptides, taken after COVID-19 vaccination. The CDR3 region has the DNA TGTGCCAGCAGTGACCGACGGGGGGAAGGCTACACCTTC. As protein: CASSDRRGEGYTF.